Listed here is a single TCR beta chain. As yet, its antigen is unknown. The entry originates in a study of PD-1 blockade in mismatch repair-deficient tumors. Overall study findings and caveats: Tumor-resident clones, often absent from pretreatment blood, expanded after pembrolizumab and then contracted.

Assay used: immunoSEQ multiplex PCR; TCRdb lists only in-frame clones, some missing. The profile shows 100,000 to 150,000 clones, around 83% of them singletons. This CDR3 has 18 residues. The junction had 16 bases not matched to a gene; V was cut back by 1 base and J by 10 bases. CDR1 and CDR2 (germline): SGHDN, FVKESK. TCR sequencing covered three patients who responded to pembrolizumab. The TCR originated in an adult with mismatch repair-deficient cancer. The material was peripheral blood, obtained 44 weeks after starting pembrolizumab. This sequence joins TRBV14 and TRBJ2-1; 10 bases align to TRBD1. The CDR3 sequence: CASSQGDRGVFWGEEQFF. The CDR3, as DNA: TGTGCCAGCAGCCAAGGGGACAGGGGCGTCTTTTGGGGTGAGGAGCAGTTCTTC.